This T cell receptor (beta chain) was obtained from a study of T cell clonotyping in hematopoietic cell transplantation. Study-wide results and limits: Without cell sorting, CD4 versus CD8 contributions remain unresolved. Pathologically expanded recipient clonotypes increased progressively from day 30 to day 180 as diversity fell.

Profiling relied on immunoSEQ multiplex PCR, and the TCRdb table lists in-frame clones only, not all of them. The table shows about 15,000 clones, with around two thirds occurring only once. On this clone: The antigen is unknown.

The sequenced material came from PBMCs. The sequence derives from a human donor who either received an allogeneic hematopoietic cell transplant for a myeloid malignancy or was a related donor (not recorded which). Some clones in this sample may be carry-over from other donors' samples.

CDR3 bases: TGCGCCAGCAGCGTAAGATTAACGGGGGCTTATGGCTACACCTTC. Its translation is CASSVRLTGAYGYTF. This chain links TRBV4-1 with TRBJ1-2, with a weak D call TRBD1 (6 bases). Germline loops: CDR1 MGHRA, CDR2 YSYEKL. The CDR3 consists of 15 residues. Trimming took off 5 bases at V and 5 bases at J, with 18 bases between the two ends.